This T cell receptor (beta chain) was captured by sequencing in a study of OX40 agonist ivuxolimab in advanced cancers. Across the study: Ivuxolimab was administered intravenously to patients at 0.01 to 10 mg/kg every 2 weeks.

Comments on this clone: What it binds is unknown.

Study conclusions and caveats: The study observed clonal expansion of CD4+ and CD8+ blood T cells by week 6 at 0.1 to 3.0 mg/kg. It was also the case that some nonresponders had low normalized T-cell clonal expansion.

Here immunoSEQ multiplex PCR was the method, and the copy in TCRdb shows in-frame clones only, minus some. The sample lists 95,000 to 150,000 clones, about nine tenths occurring once. The CDR3 totals 13 residues. V lost 10 bases and J lost 0, with 10 bases in between. Germline V gene sequence: CDR1 MGHDK, CDR2 SYGVNS. This TCR was sampled from an adult with an advanced solid tumor such as melanoma, head and neck, liver or kidney cancer. The rearrangement links TRBV25-1 to TRBJ1-3; the D is unclear. The sequencing used CD4+ or CD8+ T cells sorted from blood, collected in a trial of the OX40 agonist ivuxolimab. The DNA for the CDR3 is TGTGCCATCCCGATGAGCTCTGGAAACACCATATATTTT. This gives the protein CAIPMSSGNTIYF.